This T cell receptor (beta chain) was found in a study of regulatory T cells in long-lasting Graves disease. Comment on this clonotype: What it binds is not known.

Sample time point: persistent/refractory GD, antithyroid drugs over 5 years with positive TRAb. With RNA extracted from PBMCs as input, the TCR library was made. Study-wide findings and caveats: Newly diagnosed Graves' patients exceeded persistent ones in TCR diversity. TRBV28 was favored in persistent disease, as were TRBJ1-2 and TRBJ2-5. New patients shared fewer public clonotypes (approximately 1,000) than persistent patients did (around 2,900). Thyroid tissue went unexamined; only peripheral blood was analyzed.

V was trimmed by 0 bases and J by 4 bases, leaving 15 bases between them. The CDR3 has 16 residues. Germline V gene lookup returns CDR1 LNHDA and CDR2 SQIVND (reference sequence). CDR3 regions were amplified by Arm-PCR using iRepertoire HTBI primers to build TCR beta libraries. TCRdb reprocessed the multiplex PCR reads with MiXCR, giving one entry per CDR3 protein. The sample has 700,000 or so distinct CDR3 sequences; about 30% are singletons. Sequenced here: peripheral blood mononuclear cells (PBMCs), sampled when the disease was refractory, from a patient treated with antithyroid drugs. The V and J genes are TRBV19 and TRBJ2-5, with D perhaps assigned TRBD1 or TRBD2 (5 bases each). This receptor was taken from a female donor with Graves disease. The CDR3: CASSIDLETGRETQYF. CDR3 DNA sequence: TGTGCCAGTAGTATAGATCTCGAGACGGGGCGAGAGACCCAGTACTTC.